The present entry profiles one TCR beta chain with its context. Its antigen remains unidentified. TCRdb's table, derived via immunoSEQ multiplex PCR, lists solely in-frame clones and lacks some. In the table there are around 64,000 clones, roughly 80% of which are singletons. These data originate in a study of OX40 agonist ivuxolimab in advanced cancers. Study-wide results and limits: Clonal expansion was seen in CD4+ and CD8+ blood T cells by week 6 at 0.1 to 3.0 mg/kg.

The ends were cut back, 4 bases at V and 6 bases at J, with 25 bases in the middle. CDR1 SGHAT and CDR2 FQNNGV come from the germline V gene. The CDR3 has 17 amino acids. The sample consisted of CD4+ or CD8+ T cells sorted from blood, taken in a trial of the OX40 agonist ivuxolimab. The origin of this receptor is an adult with an advanced solid tumor such as melanoma, head and neck, liver or kidney cancer. The chain combines TRBV11-2 with TRBJ2-7, with D possibly being TRBD1 (5 bases). The CDR3 here is CASSSNVGLGREGEQYF. CDR3 nucleotide sequence: TGTGCCAGCAGCTCCAACGTAGGCTTGGGCAGGGAAGGCGAGCAGTACTTC.